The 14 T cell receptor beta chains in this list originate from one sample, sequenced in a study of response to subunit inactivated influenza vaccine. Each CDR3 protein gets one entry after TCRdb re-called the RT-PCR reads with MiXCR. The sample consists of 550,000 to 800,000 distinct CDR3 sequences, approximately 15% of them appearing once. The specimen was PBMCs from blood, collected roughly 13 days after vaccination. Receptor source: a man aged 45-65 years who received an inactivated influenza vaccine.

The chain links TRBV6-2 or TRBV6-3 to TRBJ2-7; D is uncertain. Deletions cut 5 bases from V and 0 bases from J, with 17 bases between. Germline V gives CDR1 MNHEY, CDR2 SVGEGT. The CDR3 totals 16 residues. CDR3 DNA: TGTGCCAGCAGTCCCCTTCCCGGGCAGAGCTCCTACGAGCAGTACTTC. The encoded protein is CASSPLPGQSSYEQYF.

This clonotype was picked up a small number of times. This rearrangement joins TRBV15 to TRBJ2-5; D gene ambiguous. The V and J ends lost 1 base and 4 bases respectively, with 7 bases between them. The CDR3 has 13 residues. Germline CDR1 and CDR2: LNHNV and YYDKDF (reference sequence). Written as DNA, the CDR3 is TGTGCCACCAGCAGAGTCGGTCGAGAGACCCAGTACTTC. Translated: CATSRVGRETQYF.

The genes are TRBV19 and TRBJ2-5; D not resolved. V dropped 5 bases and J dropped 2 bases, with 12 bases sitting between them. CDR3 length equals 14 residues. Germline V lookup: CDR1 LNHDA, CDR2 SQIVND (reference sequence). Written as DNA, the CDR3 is TGTGCCAGTAGTGCGGCAGAGCCTCAAGAGACCCAGTACTTC. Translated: CASSAAEPQETQYF. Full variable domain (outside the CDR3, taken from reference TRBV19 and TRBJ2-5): DGGITQSPKYLFRKEGQNVTLSCEQNLNHDAMYWYRQDPGQGLRLIYYSQIVNDFQKGDIAEGYSVSREKKESFPLTVTSAQKNPTAFYLCASSAAEPQETQYFGPGTRLLVL.

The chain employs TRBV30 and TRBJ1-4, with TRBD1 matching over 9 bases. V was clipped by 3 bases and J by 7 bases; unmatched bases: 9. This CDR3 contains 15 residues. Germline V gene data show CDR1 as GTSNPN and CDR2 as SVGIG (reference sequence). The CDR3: CAWSGGQGRLEKLFF. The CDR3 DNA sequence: TGTGCCTGGAGCGGGGGACAGGGCCGACTTGAAAAACTGTTTTTT.

CDR3 nucleotides: TGTGCCAGCATGGGGGGAGCGGGAGGGCCCAATGAGCAGTTCTTC. This sequence encodes CASMGGAGGPNEQFF. The chain is built from TRBV7-9 and TRBJ2-1, with 10 positions matching TRBD2. This CDR3 region has 15 residues. V shed 7 bases, J shed 6 bases, and the junction held 9 bases outside the gene matches. The germline V gene encodes CDR1 SEHNR and CDR2 FQNEAQ (reference sequence).

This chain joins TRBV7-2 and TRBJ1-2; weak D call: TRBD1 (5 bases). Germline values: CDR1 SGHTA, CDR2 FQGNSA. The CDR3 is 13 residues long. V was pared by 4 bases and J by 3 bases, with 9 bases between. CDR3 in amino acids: CASSSRQYYGYTF. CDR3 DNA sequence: TGTGCCAGCAGCTCAAGACAGTACTATGGCTACACCTTC.

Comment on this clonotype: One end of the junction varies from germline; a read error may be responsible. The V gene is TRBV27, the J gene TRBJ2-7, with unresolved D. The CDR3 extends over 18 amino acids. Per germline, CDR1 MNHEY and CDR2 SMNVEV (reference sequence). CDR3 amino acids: CASSLSSWRNLDPYEQHF. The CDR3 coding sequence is TGTGCCAGCAGTTTGTCATCATGGCGGAATCTCGATCCCTACGAGCAGCACTTC.

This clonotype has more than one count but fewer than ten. The DNA for the CDR3 is TGTGCCAGCAGGGGGGGTAGCGGGAGGATTCTAGATACGCAGTATTTT. It encodes CASRGGSGRILDTQYF. This chain links TRBV27 with TRBJ2-3, with TRBD2 matching over 10 bases. Germline CDR1 and CDR2: MNHEY and SMNVEV (reference sequence). J gave up 5 bases and V 6 bases, and 11 bases lay outside the gene matches. This CDR3 contains 16 residues.

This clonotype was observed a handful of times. CDR3 in DNA: TGTGCCATCAGTGCAACAGGGCCCCAAGGTGGGGAGCTGTTTTTT. Translated, it gives CAISATGPQGGELFF. J is TRBJ2-2 and V is TRBV10-3; possible D gene TRBD1, 6 bases. The CDR3 extends over 15 amino acids. Germline CDR1 reads ENHRY; CDR2 reads SYGVKD. Trimming cost V 4 bases and J 8 bases, with 17 bases left between them.

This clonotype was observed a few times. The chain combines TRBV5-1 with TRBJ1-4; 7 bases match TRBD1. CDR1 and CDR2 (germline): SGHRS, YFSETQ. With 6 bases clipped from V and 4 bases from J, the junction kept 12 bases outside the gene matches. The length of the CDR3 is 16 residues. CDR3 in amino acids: CASKGGPGQNNEKLFF. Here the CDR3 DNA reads TGCGCCAGCAAAGGGGGACCGGGACAGAATAATGAAAAACTGTTTTTT.

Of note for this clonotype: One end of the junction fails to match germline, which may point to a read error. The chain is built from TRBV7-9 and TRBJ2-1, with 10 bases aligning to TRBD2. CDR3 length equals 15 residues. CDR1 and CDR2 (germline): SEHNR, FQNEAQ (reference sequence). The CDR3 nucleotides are TGTGCCAGCAGCTTAGGTTTAGCGGGAGGCAATGAGCACTTCTTC. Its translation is CASSLGLAGGNEHFF.

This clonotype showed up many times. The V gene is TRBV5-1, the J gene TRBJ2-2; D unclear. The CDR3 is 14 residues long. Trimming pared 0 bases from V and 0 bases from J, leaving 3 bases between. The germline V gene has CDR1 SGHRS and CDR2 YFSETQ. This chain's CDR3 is CASSLAANTGELFF. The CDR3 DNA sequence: TGCGCCAGCAGCTTGGCCGCGAACACCGGGGAGCTGTTTTTT.

The CDR3 region is CSARDLGQGIMDNSPLHF. The CDR3 DNA follows: TGCAGTGCTAGAGATTTGGGACAGGGAATAATGGATAATTCACCCCTCCACTTT. V is TRBV20-1 and J is TRBJ1-6; 9 bases are shared with TRBD1. The CDR3 consists of 18 residues. V trimming: 0 bases; J trimming: 5 bases; junction bases outside the gene matches: 11. The germline V gene encodes CDR1 DFQATT and CDR2 SNEGSKA (reference sequence).

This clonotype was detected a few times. This CDR3 reads CASATSGTYEQYF. In nucleotides, the CDR3 is TGTGCCAGCGCTACTAGCGGCACCTACGAGCAGTACTTC. This sequence joins TRBV6-2 or TRBV6-3 and TRBJ2-7; 8 bases line up with TRBD2. Germline V gene lookup returns CDR1 MNHEY and CDR2 SVGEGT. V trimming: 8 bases; J trimming: 2 bases; junction bases outside the gene matches: 5. The CDR3 loop spans 13 amino acids.